This T cell receptor beta chain was sequenced in a study of identical twins. Trimming took 1 base from V and 4 from J; bases not matched to a gene: 9. The CDR3 consists of 17 residues. With template switching, a universal primer site was added, and the cDNA carried unique molecular identifiers. TCRdb ran MiXCR on the 5' RACE reads and lists one entry per CDR3 protein. This sample has about 390,000 distinct CDR3 sequences, with 7% to 9.5% found just once. This clonotype was found many times. Sequencing was carried out using naive T cells sorted from blood. This clonotype was sampled from a woman aged 50 to 60 in good health. This chain connects TRBV12-3 or TRBV12-4 to TRBJ2-7, with TRBD2 matching over 11 bases. This CDR3 is CASSLVGLAGGGYEQYF. CDR3 DNA: TGTGCCAGCAGTTTAGTTGGTCTAGCGGGAGGAGGGTACGAGCAGTACTTC.